A selection of T cell receptor beta chains follows, all from one sample in a study of blood T cell repertoires in COVID-19. This table comes from immunoSEQ multiplex PCR, and its TCRdb copy is limited to in-frame clones, with some not included. The sample consists of about 420,000 clones, around 90% of them appearing once. Material: peripheral blood. The receptors here all came from a man aged 18 to 30 with COVID-19, enrolled during active disease. CDR3s include the opening cysteine and the closing phenylalanine or tryptophan. A D gene is named only where the DNA matches it firmly. Size values are once, few and many counts, or a class for expanded clones, and some rows have none.

v_call	j_call	d_call	clone_size	cdr3_aa	cdr3_nt
TRBV19	TRBJ1-6	NA	few	CASSIGGGGRSPLHF	TGTGCCAGTAGTATCGGTGGGGGAGGAAGATCACCCCTCCACTTT
TRBV27	TRBJ2-6	TRBD2	NA	CASSSRILAGVSGANVLTF	TGTGCCAGCAGTTCCCGCATACTAGCGGGAGTGTCTGGGGCCAACGTCCTGACTTTC
TRBV5-1	TRBJ2-1	TRBD2	NA	CASSLSARGTSGYNEQFF	TGCGCCAGCAGCTTGTCTGCCCGGGGGACTAGCGGGTACAATGAGCAGTTCTTC
TRBV5-1	TRBJ2-2	TRBD1	NA	CASSRTTGDTGELFF	TGCGCCAGCAGCCGGACGACAGGGGACACCGGGGAGCTGTTTTTT
TRBV5-6	TRBJ2-7	TRBD1	once	CASNSAKDGTGWVEQYF	TGTGCCAGCAACTCAGCGAAGGACGGGACAGGGTGGGTTGAGCAGTACTTC
TRBV19	TRBJ2-5	NA	NA	CASSIGASRQETQYF	TGTGCCAGTAGTATAGGGGCTAGCAGACAAGAGACCCAGTACTTC
TRBV7-2	TRBJ2-1	TRBD2	NA	CASSLGSGGSSYNEQFF	TGTGCCAGCAGCTTAGGAAGCGGCGGGAGCTCCTACAATGAGCAGTTCTTC
TRBV5-5	TRBJ2-1	TRBD2	NA	CASSRSGTYNEQFF	TGTGCCAGCAGCAGGAGCGGGACCTACAATGAGCAGTTCTTC
TRBV5-1	TRBJ2-1	TRBD2	once	CASSLTSGVSYNEQFF	TGCGCCAGCAGCTTGACTAGCGGGGTCTCCTACAATGAGCAGTTCTTC
TRBV7-8	TRBJ2-2	NA	NA	CASSRTEANTGELFF	TGTGCCAGCAGCCGAACTGAGGCGAACACCGGGGAGCTGTTTTTT
TRBV2	TRBJ1-1	TRBD1	NA	CASTGGSHPEAFF	TGTGCCAGTACAGGGGGTTCTCATCCTGAAGCTTTCTTT
TRBV7-9	TRBJ2-7	TRBD1	NA	CASSSRTGPGEQYF	TGTGCCAGCAGCTCCAGGACAGGCCCGGGGGAGCAGTACTTC
TRBV18	TRBJ2-7	TRBD1	NA	CASSPRDSEQYF	TGTGCCAGCTCACCGAGGGACAGCGAGCAGTACTTC
TRBV30	TRBJ2-2	TRBD1	NA	CAWSDRDQRGHGTGELFF	TGTGCCTGGAGCGACCGGGACCAAAGGGGGCACGGCACCGGGGAGCTGTTTTTT
TRBV10-2	TRBJ2-3	NA	NA	CASSRSRQYF	TGCGCCAGCAGCAGGTCGCGGCAGTATTTT
TRBV4-1	TRBJ1-5	TRBD1	NA	CASSQGTGISQPQHF	TGCGCCAGCAGCCAAGGGACAGGGATTTCGCAGCCCCAGCATTTT
TRBV7-2	TRBJ2-6	TRBD1	NA	CASSSGGSGANVLTF	TGTGCCAGCAGCTCAGGGGGCTCTGGGGCCAACGTCCTGACTTTC
TRBV10-2	TRBJ2-1	TRBD2	few	CASRGTSGSSYNEQFF	TGCGCCAGCAGAGGGACTAGCGGGAGTTCCTACAATGAGCAGTTCTTC
TRBV3-1/TRBV3-2	TRBJ1-2	TRBD1	NA	CASSQRQGAVGYTF	TGTGCCAGCAGTCAACGACAGGGGGCAGTTGGCTACACCTTC
TRBV19	TRBJ2-1	NA	NA	CASSLGGAGYYNEQFF	TGTGCCAGTAGTCTGGGGGGGGCAGGTTACTACAATGAGCAGTTCTTC
TRBV6-5	TRBJ2-6	NA	NA	CASSYSDFSGANVLTF	TGTGCCAGCAGTTACTCAGACTTCTCTGGGGCCAACGTCCTGACTTTC
TRBV4-1	TRBJ2-1	TRBD2	NA	CASSPLAGRYNEQFF	TGCGCCAGCAGTCCCCTAGCGGGACGCTACAATGAGCAGTTCTTC
TRBV28	TRBJ2-7	NA	NA	CASNLPRAGARGEQYF	TGTGCCAGCAACCTCCCCAGGGCGGGGGCAAGGGGCGAGCAGTACTTC
TRBV19	TRBJ1-1	NA	NA	CASSSVLKLQGERSERGGNTEAFF	TGTGCCAGTAGTTCCGTCTTGAAGTTACAGGGAGAGAGGTCGGAAAGGGGTGGAAACACTGAAGCTTTCTTT
TRBV11-3	TRBJ2-2	NA	once	CASSFTGAGTGELFF	TGTGCCAGCAGCTTTACGGGAGCGGGCACCGGGGAGCTGTTTTTT
TRBV9	TRBJ1-3	NA	once	CASSAGGSDNTIYF	TGTGCCAGCAGCGCCGGGGGTAGTGACAACACCATATATTTT
TRBV7-9	TRBJ2-2	TRBD2	NA	CASTLTSGSIGELFF	TGTGCCAGCACCTTGACTAGCGGGAGTATCGGGGAGCTGTTTTTT
TRBV12-3/TRBV12-4	TRBJ1-2	NA	NA	CASSLDSYGYTF	TGTGCCAGCAGTCTGGACAGCTATGGCTACACCTTC
TRBV13	TRBJ2-5	TRBD2	NA	CASSLLAGEETQYF	TGTGCCAGCAGCTTACTGGCGGGAGAAGAGACCCAGTACTTC
TRBV3-1/TRBV3-2	TRBJ1-5	NA	NA	CASSQRANRPQHF	TGTGCCAGCAGCCAGAGAGCGAATCGGCCCCAGCATTTT
TRBV7-6	TRBJ2-3	NA	NA	CASSPLGELYADTQYF	TGTGCCAGCAGCCCCCTCGGGGAACTATACGCAGATACGCAGTATTTT
TRBV5-6	TRBJ2-4	NA	NA	CASSSDISDQYF	TGTGCCAGCAGTTCGGACATTAGTGATCAGTACTTC
TRBV10-3	TRBJ2-3	TRBD2	NA	CAISVSASGGTDTQYF	TGTGCCATCAGTGTATCGGCTAGCGGGGGCACAGATACGCAGTATTTT
TRBV2	TRBJ1-1	NA	NA	CASSENRVTTEAFF	TGTGCCAGCAGTGAGAACAGGGTGACTACTGAAGCTTTCTTT
TRBV11-3	TRBJ2-3	TRBD1	few	CASSLAWTGEAGTDTQYF	TGTGCCAGCAGCTTAGCTTGGACAGGGGAAGCTGGCACAGATACGCAGTATTTT
TRBV18	TRBJ2-1	TRBD2	once	CASSSGTTAHEQFF	TGTGCCAGCTCCTCCGGGACTACAGCCCATGAGCAGTTCTTC
TRBV28	TRBJ2-7	NA	NA	CASSLDGYEQYF	TGTGCCAGCAGTCTAGACGGCTACGAGCAGTACTTC
TRBV19	TRBJ2-7	TRBD1	NA	CASSSSGTAYEQYF	TGTGCCAGTAGTAGCTCCGGGACAGCCTACGAGCAGTACTTC
TRBV30	TRBJ1-5	NA	NA	CAWSQGFSNQPQHF	TGTGCCTGGAGCCAGGGCTTCAGCAATCAGCCCCAGCATTTT
TRBV5-1	TRBJ2-7	NA	NA	CASSLRQSSSYEQYF	TGCGCCAGCAGCTTGAGACAGAGTAGCTCCTACGAGCAGTACTTC
TRBV9	TRBJ2-1	NA	NA	CASTPGETYNEQFF	TGTGCCAGCACCCCCGGGGAGACCTACAATGAGCAGTTCTTC
TRBV2	TRBJ2-2	TRBD1	NA	CASSGTGVGTGELFF	TGTGCCAGCAGTGGGACAGGGGTGGGCACCGGGGAGCTGTTTTTT
TRBV27	TRBJ2-7	TRBD2	NA	CASSGTGGEQYF	TGTGCCAGCAGTGGTACGGGGGGCGAGCAGTACTTC
TRBV2	TRBJ1-5	NA	few	CASSEDQGTQHF	TGTGCCAGCAGTGAGGACCAGGGGACGCAGCATTTT
TRBV14	TRBJ1-6	NA	NA	CASSQRFDNSPLHF	TGTGCCAGCAGCCAACGGTTTGATAATTCACCCCTCCACTTT
TRBV5-1	TRBJ2-3	NA	once	CASSLVLSTDTQYF	TGCGCCAGCAGCTTGGTTCTTAGCACAGATACGCAGTATTTT
TRBV4-2	TRBJ2-5	TRBD1	once	CASSQGSGPRGETQYF	TGTGCCAGCAGCCAAGGCAGCGGCCCCAGGGGGGAGACCCAGTACTTC
TRBV29-1	TRBJ2-3	TRBD2	NA	CSAVSGGRSTDTQYF	TGCAGCGCCGTTAGCGGGGGACGCAGCACAGATACGCAGTATTTT
TRBV3-1/TRBV3-2	TRBJ2-7	NA	once	CASSQAFYEQYF	TGTGCCAGCAGCCAGGCTTTCTACGAGCAGTACTTC
TRBV5-6	TRBJ1-2	NA	NA	CASSPRLYGYTF	TGTGCCAGCAGCCCCCGACTGTATGGCTACACCTTC
TRBV29-1	TRBJ1-3	NA	once	CSAITGNTIYF	TGCAGCGCAATAACTGGAAACACCATATATTTT
TRBV5-1	TRBJ1-1	NA	few	CASSLGARPPLANTEAFF	TGCGCCAGCAGCTTGGGGGCAAGACCCCCGCTAGCGAACACTGAAGCTTTCTTT
TRBV5-5	TRBJ1-6	NA	NA	CASSLNTGNNNSPLHF	TGTGCCAGCAGCTTGAATACAGGCAACAATAATTCACCCCTCCACTTT
TRBV19	TRBJ2-3	NA	NA	CASSIGGQQDTQYF	TGTGCCAGTAGTATAGGAGGCCAGCAAGATACGCAGTATTTT